The 16 T cell receptor beta chains listed next were all sequenced from one sample in a study of T cell repertoires in cytomegalovirus infection. MiXCR was run by TCRdb on the reads, yielding one entry per CDR3 protein. The sample lists just under 550,000 distinct CDR3 sequences, 26% occurring once. Sequencing used PBMCs. The receptors here all came from a human donor in good health (CMV status not recorded). Some clones in this sample may be carry-over from other donors' samples.

This clonotype was counted ten times or more. J is TRBJ2-3 and V is TRBV7-2, with a weak D call TRBD1 (5 bases). The CDR3 sequence is 14 residues long. Germline V gives CDR1 SGHTA, CDR2 FQGNSA. Trimming cost V 2 bases and J 5 bases, with 11 bases left between them. The CDR3 DNA is TGTGCCAGCAGCTTAAGGCCAGGGATAGATACGCAGTATTTT. It yields the protein CASSLRPGIDTQYF. Complete variable domain (other parts from reference TRBV7-2 and TRBJ2-3): GAGVSQSPSNKVTEKGKDVELRCDPISGHTALYWYRQSLGQGLEFLIYFQGNSAPDKSGLPSDRFSAERTGGSVSTLTIQRTQQEDSAVYLCASSLRPGIDTQYFGPGTRLTVL.

The V gene is TRBV7-8, the J gene TRBJ2-5; no firm D call. V lost 8 bases and J 5 bases, leaving 9 bases between the germline ends. There are 11 residues in the CDR3. The germline gives CDR1 SGHVS, CDR2 FQNEAQ. Written as DNA, the CDR3 is TGTGCCAGCCGGGTCGGGGAGACCCAGTACTTC. It is translated as CASRVGETQYF.

This clonotype has ten or more counts. CDR3 nucleotide sequence: TGCAGTGCAGAAGACAGGGGGAAAGAGACCCAGTACTTC. Translation gives CSAEDRGKETQYF. This rearrangement joins TRBV20-1 to TRBJ2-5; 9 bases align to TRBD1. The germline V gene has CDR1 DFQATT and CDR2 SNEGSKA (reference sequence). The CDR3 covers 13 residues. V dropped 6 bases and J dropped 3; count of bases not matched to a gene: 5.

The sample holds a few counts of this clonotype. V gene TRBV7-2 combines with J gene TRBJ2-1, with TRBD1 matching over 10 bases. This CDR3 region has 15 residues. The ends lost 0 bases at V and 8 bases at J; junction bases unmatched: 4. Germline V gene data show CDR1 as SGHTA and CDR2 as FQGNSA. The CDR3 protein is CASSLAGQGVDEQFF. As DNA, the CDR3 is TGTGCCAGCAGCTTAGCCGGACAGGGGGTCGATGAGCAGTTCTTC.

The table lists this clonotype with a count of one. This chain links TRBV10-3 with TRBJ2-1; D might be TRBD1 or TRBD2, each matching 5 bases. V was pared by 10 bases and J by 2 bases, with 9 bases between. The CDR3 has 12 residues. Germline lookup yields CDR1 ENHRY and CDR2 SYGVKD. In nucleotides, the CDR3 is TGTGCCACACGGGACGCCTACAATGAGCAGTTCTTC. This sequence encodes CATRDAYNEQFF.

This clonotype was recorded a few times. The rearrangement joins TRBV7-9 to TRBJ1-5; D is ambiguous. Germline V gene sequence: CDR1 SEHNR, CDR2 FQNEAQ (reference sequence). The CDR3 has 12 residues. The germline V and J ends were trimmed by 1 base and 5 bases, with 3 bases remaining between them. This chain's CDR3 is CASSLGHQPQHF. The CDR3 bases are TGTGCCAGCAGCTTAGGCCATCAGCCCCAGCATTTT.

This clonotype was seen more than once but under ten times. The chain links TRBV19 to TRBJ2-2; TRBD1 might be the D (5 bases). The length of the CDR3 is 15 residues. Germline V gene data show CDR1 as LNHDA and CDR2 as SQIVND (reference sequence). V was shortened by 1 base and J by 5 bases, with 11 bases between the two germline ends. The CDR3 DNA follows: TGTGCCAGTAGTATAGCAGGGCGCGGAACCGGGGAGCTGTTTTTT. Translated: CASSIAGRGTGELFF.

The rearrangement joins TRBV6-2 or TRBV6-3 to TRBJ2-5, with a weak D call TRBD2 (5 bases). Germline assignment: CDR1 MNHEY and CDR2 SVGEGT. Trimming took off 0 bases at V and 5 bases at J, with 10 bases between the two ends. The CDR3 covers 14 residues. The CDR3 loop is CASSYSRVGETQYF. Written as DNA, the CDR3 is TGTGCCAGCAGTTACTCGCGGGTCGGGGAGACCCAGTACTTC.

CDR3 in amino acids: CASSLVVRGNTIYF. The CDR3 DNA is TGTGCCAGCAGTTTAGTAGTACGTGGAAACACCATATATTTT. This sequence joins TRBV12-3 or TRBV12-4 and TRBJ1-3; D uncertain. V lost 1 base and J 3 bases, leaving 7 bases between the germline ends. The CDR3 runs 14 residues.

This clonotype was seen a handful of times. The chain joins TRBV14 to TRBJ2-3, with D unresolved. The germline gives CDR1 SGHDN, CDR2 FVKESK. Trimming removed 7 bases at V and 2 bases at J, with 16 bases between. This CDR3 region has 15 residues. The CDR3 DNA sequence: TGTGCCAGCACCCACGGTCGGCACCCCACAGATACGCAGTATTTT. This encodes CASTHGRHPTDTQYF.

The V call is TRBV29-1, the J call TRBJ2-3, with a weak D call TRBD2 (6 bases). The CDR3 runs 13 residues. The V end was cut by 5 bases, the J end by 4 bases, with 13 bases between. Germline V CDR1 and CDR2: SQVTM, ANQGSEA. This CDR3 is CSVTGASSDTQYF. Here the CDR3 DNA reads TGCAGCGTTACGGGAGCGAGTTCAGATACGCAGTATTTT.

There are a few counts of this clonotype. The chain couples TRBV29-1 to TRBJ1-5, with a tentative D call TRBD1 (5 bases). V dropped 4 bases and J dropped 8 bases, with 15 bases sitting between them. The CDR3 sequence is 13 residues long. The germline CDR1 and CDR2 sequences are SQVTM and ANQGSEA. The CDR3 nucleotides read TGCAGCGTTGGCCGGGACCTCGGGGAGCCCCAGCATTTT. The encoded protein is CSVGRDLGEPQHF.

This clonotype was counted a few times. The chain combines TRBV7-9 with TRBJ2-5, with D unclear. Trimming shortened V by 5 bases and J by 4 bases, and 8 bases separated the two germline ends. CDR1 and CDR2 from the germline V gene are SEHNR and FQNEAQ (reference sequence). The CDR3 has 12 residues. CDR3 sequence: CASSVALETQYF. The CDR3 region has the DNA TGTGCCAGCAGCGTCGCGTTAGAGACCCAGTACTTC.

This clonotype was seen a single time. The rearrangement joins TRBV6-6 to TRBJ2-5; perhaps TRBD1 as D (6 bases). The V end lost 6 bases, the J end lost 4 bases, and 12 bases lay between the germline ends. CDR1 and CDR2 from the germline V gene are MNHNY and SVGAGI (reference sequence). CDR3 length: 13 residues. The CDR3 coding sequence is TGTGCCAGCAGATTAACAGGGCGAGAGACCCAGTACTTC. Translated, it gives CASRLTGRETQYF.

The J gene is TRBJ1-1, the V gene TRBV19; possibly TRBD1 for D (6 bases). V was pared by 0 bases and J by 2 bases, with 16 bases between. CDR3 length: 17 residues. Germline values: CDR1 LNHDA, CDR2 SQIVND (reference sequence). The CDR3: CASSIDHREIRNTEAFF. CDR3 DNA sequence: TGTGCCAGTAGTATAGATCACAGGGAGATCCGAAACACTGAAGCTTTCTTT.

This clonotype has just a few counts. This chain uses TRBV7-2 with TRBJ1-1, with 9 bases lining up with TRBD1. In germline, CDR1 is SGHTA, CDR2 FQGNSA. CDR3 size: 16 residues. V trimming: 2 bases; J trimming: 3 bases; junction bases outside the gene matches: 7. The CDR3 nucleotides read TGTGCCAGCAGCTTAATTTACCGGACAGGGGACACTGAAGCTTTCTTT. Translated, it gives CASSLIYRTGDTEAFF. Together with reference TRBV7-2 and TRBJ1-1, the CDR3 gives the full variable domain: GAGVSQSPSNKVTEKGKDVELRCDPISGHTALYWYRQSLGQGLEFLIYFQGNSAPDKSGLPSDRFSAERTGGSVSTLTIQRTQQEDSAVYLCASSLIYRTGDTEAFFGQGTRLTVV.